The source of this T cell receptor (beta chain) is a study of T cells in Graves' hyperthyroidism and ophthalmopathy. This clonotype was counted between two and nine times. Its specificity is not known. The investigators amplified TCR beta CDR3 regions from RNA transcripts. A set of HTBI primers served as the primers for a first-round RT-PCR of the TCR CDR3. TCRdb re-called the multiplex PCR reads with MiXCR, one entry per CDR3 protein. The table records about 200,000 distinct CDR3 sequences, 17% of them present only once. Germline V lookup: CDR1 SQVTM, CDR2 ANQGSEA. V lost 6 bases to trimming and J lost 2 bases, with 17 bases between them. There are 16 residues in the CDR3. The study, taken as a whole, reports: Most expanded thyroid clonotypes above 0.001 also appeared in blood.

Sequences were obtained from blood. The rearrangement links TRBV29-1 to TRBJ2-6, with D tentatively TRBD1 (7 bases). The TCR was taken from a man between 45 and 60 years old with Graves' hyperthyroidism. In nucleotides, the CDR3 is TGCAGCGTCGGCGGAGGGGGCGTTCCTGGGGCCAACGTCCTGACTTTC. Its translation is CSVGGGGVPGANVLTF.